There are many counts of the clone carrying this T cell receptor beta chain. What it recognizes is unknown. This sample stems from a study of naive and memory T cell subsets. CDR1 SGHNT and CDR2 YYREEE come from the germline V gene (reference sequence). The CDR3 length is 12 residues. The trim removed 2 bases at V and 4 bases at J, leaving 0 bases unmatched. Overall study findings and caveats: TCR abundance followed a power law differing between naive and memory subsets. Especially in CD8 cells, naive repertoires contained a few larger clonotypes, possibly CD45RA-re-expressing memory cells.

An equimolar mix of two oligonucleotides served as the beta constant-region primer for TRBC1 and TRBC2. Nested alpha and beta constant-region primers with the SP2 primer drove four PCR rounds on ligated cDNA. The cDNA 3' end received a ligated single-stranded oligonucleotide carrying the SP2 primer and a 12-nucleotide UMI. TCRdb independently ran MiXCR on the UMI-ligation and nested PCR reads; one entry per CDR3 protein. The sample yields approximately 140,000 distinct CDR3 sequences, about 20% seen once. The specimen sequenced was naive CD8+ T cells from blood. The receptor was derived from a human donor in good health. J is TRBJ2-7 and V is TRBV5-4, with 7 bases matching TRBD2. The CDR3 DNA sequence: TGTGCCAGCAGCTTTAGCGGGTACGAGCAGTACTTC. It codes for CASSFSGYEQYF. Filled out from reference TRBV5-4 and TRBJ2-7, the complete variable domain reads ETGVTQSPTHLIKTRGQQVTLRCSSQSGHNTVSWYQQALGQGPQFIFQYYREEENGRGNFPPRFSGLQFPNYSSELNVNALELDDSALYLCASSFSGYEQYFGPGTRLTVT.